The 21 T cell receptor beta chains below come from one sample, sequenced in a study of blood T cell repertoires in COVID-19. Here immunoSEQ multiplex PCR was the method, and the copy in TCRdb shows in-frame clones only, minus some. The sample lists around 180,000 clones, less than 90% occurring once. Sample: peripheral blood. The source is a man in his fifties or sixties with acute or convalescent COVID-19.

This chain joins TRBV5-4 and TRBJ2-7; 9 bases fit TRBD1. The J segment lost 5 bases and the V segment lost 3 bases, leaving 15 bases of the junction unmatched. Germline V gene lookup returns CDR1 SGHNT and CDR2 YYREEE (reference sequence). This CDR3 region has 17 residues. CDR3 loop: CASSSHFSAGTGHEQYF. The CDR3 nucleotides are TGTGCCAGCAGCTCACATTTCTCTGCCGGGACAGGGCACGAGCAGTACTTC.

This clone was detected only a few times. This chain links TRBV11-3 with TRBJ1-4, with 9 bases fitting TRBD1. The germline CDR1 and CDR2 sequences are SGHNT and YENEEA. CDR3 length equals 15 residues. Unmatched junction bases numbered 5, after V lost 1 base and J lost 8 bases. CDR3 loop: CASSLGTGEYEKLFF. The CDR3 DNA sequence: TGTGCCAGCAGCTTAGGGACAGGGGAGTACGAAAAACTGTTTTTT.

This rearrangement joins TRBV11-1 to TRBJ2-1, with 11 positions matching TRBD2. Germline trimming cut 8 bases from V and 5 bases from J; bases unmatched to any gene: 8. The CDR3 consists of 15 residues. Germline V gene sequence: CDR1 SGHAT, CDR2 FQDESV (reference sequence). Here the CDR3 reads CASSIGSGGDNEQFF. The CDR3 bases are TGTGCCAGCTCCATAGGTAGCGGGGGGGACAATGAGCAGTTCTTC.

J is TRBJ1-1 and V is TRBV4-3, with D tentatively TRBD1 (5 bases). CDR3 length: 14 residues. The germline V gene has CDR1 LGHNA and CDR2 YSLEER. V lost 0 bases and J 3 bases, leaving 8 bases between the germline ends. CDR3 loop: CASSQEDTDTEAFF. Here the CDR3 DNA reads TGCGCCAGCAGCCAAGAGGACACTGACACTGAAGCTTTCTTT.

Turning to this clone: Mismatch with germline at one junction end may stem from a read error. The rearrangement joins TRBV6-5 to TRBJ1-6; D gene ambiguous. The germline V gene has CDR1 MNHEY and CDR2 SVGAGI. This CDR3 is 13 amino acids long. CDR3 nucleotide sequence: TGTGCCAGCATTTGGAGGGATAACTCACCCCTCCACTTT. Translating gives CASIWRDNSPLHF.

This clone has a single count. CDR3 protein: CASSLDGNYGYTF. The CDR3 DNA follows: TGTGCCAGCAGCCTCGACGGGAACTATGGCTACACCTTC. The chain is built from TRBV27 and TRBJ1-2; D is undetermined. The CDR3 runs 13 residues. CDR1 is MNHEY, CDR2 SMNVEV, per germline (reference sequence). The ends were cut back, 6 bases at V and 2 bases at J, with 10 bases in the middle.

J is TRBJ2-7 and V is TRBV27, with D possibly being TRBD1 (5 bases). The CDR3 runs to 13 residues. Trimming left V 5 bases short and J 5 bases short, with 13 bases between. Germline V gene data show CDR1 as MNHEY and CDR2 as SMNVEV (reference sequence). The CDR3 reads CASSRGPFDEQYF. The DNA of the CDR3 is TGTGCCAGCAGTAGGGGCCCATTCGACGAGCAGTACTTC.

V is TRBV9 and J is TRBJ1-4; D might be TRBD1 (5 bases). Germline values: CDR1 SGDLS, CDR2 YYNGEE. The CDR3 covers 15 residues. V was cut by 6 bases and J by 0 bases, with 12 bases left in between. CDR3 nucleotide sequence: TGTGCCAGCACCGCCGGGGGGTCAACTAATGAAAAACTGTTTTTT. Residues: CASTAGGSTNEKLFF.

This rearrangement joins TRBV27 to TRBJ1-6, with D possibly TRBD1 on 5 matching bases. V was trimmed by 3 bases and J by 7 bases, leaving 10 bases between them. The CDR3 consists of 14 residues. Germline V lookup: CDR1 MNHEY, CDR2 SMNVEV (reference sequence). CDR3 coding DNA: TGTGCCAGCAGTTTGCAGGGATGGAATTCACCCCTCCACTTT. Translation: CASSLQGWNSPLHF.

The chain is built from TRBV25-1 and TRBJ1-2; D possibly corresponds to TRBD1 (6 bases). CDR1 MGHDK and CDR2 SYGVNS come from the germline V gene. V shed 3 bases and J shed 8 bases, with 13 bases lying between them. The CDR3 consists of 13 residues. The CDR3 loop is CASSDGGQRGYTF. CDR3 DNA: TGTGCCAGCAGTGACGGGGGGCAGCGGGGCTACACCTTC.

The CDR3 DNA reads TGTGCCAGCAGCTCTCCTCGGATAGCGGGGCGCTCGGGCAATGAGCAGTTCTTC. Its protein is CASSSPRIAGRSGNEQFF. The chain joins TRBV11-3 to TRBJ2-1; 8 bases match TRBD2. The CDR3 contains 18 residues. From germline, CDR1 is SGHNT and CDR2 YENEEA. V was clipped by 4 bases and J by 6 bases; unmatched bases: 17.

The chain is built from TRBV6-5 and TRBJ1-4, with 8 bases fitting TRBD1. The germline gives CDR1 MNHEY, CDR2 SVGAGI. J was trimmed by 7 bases and V by 7 bases; bases with no gene match: 11. This CDR3 contains 15 residues. The CDR3, as DNA: TGTGCCAGCAAAAGGGCAGGGGGCCTTTTTGAAAAACTGTTTTTT. The encoded protein is CASKRAGGLFEKLFF.

The V and J genes are TRBV5-1 and TRBJ2-5; 9 bases map to TRBD2. Germline-derived CDR1 and CDR2 are SGHRS and YFSETQ. The CDR3 loop spans 16 amino acids. Unmatched junction bases numbered 10, after V lost 3 bases and J lost 4 bases. This CDR3 reads CASSSLGGGGPETQYF. CDR3 coding DNA: TGCGCCAGCAGCTCCCTAGGCGGGGGGGGCCCAGAGACCCAGTACTTC. Complete variable domain (other parts from reference TRBV5-1 and TRBJ2-5): KAGVTQTPRYLIKTRGQQVTLSCSPISGHRSVSWYQQTPGQGLQFLFEYFSETQRNKGNFPGRFSGRQFSNSRSEMNVSTLELGDSALYLCASSSLGGGGPETQYFGPGTRLLVL.

The J gene is TRBJ1-4, the V gene TRBV2, with D maybe TRBD1 (5 bases). The CDR3 spans 16 residues. CDR1 and CDR2 (germline): SNHLY, FYNNEI. The ends were cut back, 3 bases at V and 8 bases at J, with 19 bases in the middle. CDR3 sequence reads: CASSDGLRWGREKLFF. The CDR3 nucleotides are TGTGCCAGCAGTGATGGGTTACGGTGGGGCCGGGAAAAACTGTTTTTT.

The CDR3 is CATSDSRDSSTDTQYF. CDR3 DNA sequence: TGTGCCACCAGTGATTCCCGGGACAGCAGCACAGATACGCAGTATTTT. The rearrangement joins TRBV24-1 to TRBJ2-3; 7 nucleotides line up with TRBD1. Trimming cost V 2 bases and J 0 bases; bases outside gene matches: 4. This CDR3 spans 16 amino acids. Germline V CDR1 and CDR2: KGHDR, SFDVKD.

This clone has just one count. This chain joins TRBV6-5 and TRBJ1-1, with TRBD1 identical over 7 bases. The CDR3 is made up of 15 amino acids. The germline V gene encodes CDR1 MNHEY and CDR2 SVGAGI. Trimming took 7 bases from V and 4 from J; bases not matched to a gene: 12. The CDR3 sequence is CASNQNDREGTEAFF. CDR3 DNA sequence: TGTGCCAGCAACCAAAATGACAGGGAAGGCACTGAAGCTTTCTTT.

The chain combines TRBV10-3 with TRBJ2-7; 7 bases align to TRBD2. Germline assignment: CDR1 ENHRY and CDR2 SYGVKD. The CDR3 has 14 residues. J was trimmed by 0 bases and V by 5 bases; bases with no gene match: 4. Written as DNA, the CDR3 is TGTGCCATCAGTCTGCGCGGGAGCTCCTACGAGCAGTACTTC. Residues: CAISLRGSSYEQYF.

In DNA form, the CDR3 reads TGTGCCAGCACCGGCTCGTGGAGGGCATCCTACAATGAGCAGTTCTTC. Amino acid sequence: CASTGSWRASYNEQFF. The chain uses TRBV3-1 (or the pseudogene TRBV3-2) and TRBJ2-1; a possible D gene is TRBD2 (6 bases). CDR3 length: 16 amino acids. CDR1 and CDR2 from the germline V gene are LGHDT and YNNKEL (reference sequence). V lost 7 bases and J lost 1, with 17 bases in between.

The rearrangement uses TRBV6-1 and TRBJ1-1; no clear D gene. This CDR3 has 15 amino acids. V was clipped by 1 base and J by 0 bases, with 9 bases between them. From germline, CDR1 is MNHNS and CDR2 SASEGT. CDR3 in DNA: TGTGCCAGCAGTGAAGATGGCAGGTTGAACACTGAAGCTTTCTTT. Translating it yields CASSEDGRLNTEAFF.

The chain is built from TRBV19 and TRBJ2-5; 10 bases align to TRBD2. The V gene end was trimmed by 5 bases and the J gene end by 2 bases; junction bases not matched to a gene: 2. This CDR3 is 14 amino acids long. The germline V gene has CDR1 LNHDA and CDR2 SQIVND (reference sequence). CDR3 amino acids: CASSGTSVQETQYF. In DNA, the CDR3 is TGTGCCAGTAGTGGGACTAGCGTGCAAGAGACCCAGTACTTC.

This sequence joins TRBV9 and TRBJ2-2; 9 positions agree with TRBD2. V was pared by 0 bases and J by 5 bases, with 11 bases of the junction left unmatched. The CDR3 sequence is 18 residues long. Germline V CDR1 and CDR2: SGDLS, YYNGEE. The DNA for the CDR3 is TGTGCCAGCAGCGTAGTAGCGCTAGCGGGGCCTTCGACCGGGGAGCTGTTTTTT. Translation gives CASSVVALAGPSTGELFF.